This T cell receptor (beta chain) comes out of a study of T cells after yellow fever vaccination. Whole-study results and caveats: Secondary responses were weaker yet peaked faster, day 5 versus 15. Subsequent to the booster, the majority of primary-vaccination clones reappeared (around 96% CD4, 70% to 90% CD8). Researchers noted that a small share of clonotypes showed up in both CD4 and CD8 compartments.

A 5'RACE template-switching step, the method used to make TCR cDNA, added a universal primer site and UMIs. Using its own MiXCR run on the 5' RACE reads, TCRdb lists one record per CDR3 protein. The profile covers 450,000 to 650,000 distinct CDR3 sequences, with roughly 14% appearing a single time and around an eighth taken by the ten largest. Germline loops: CDR1 MNHNS, CDR2 SASEGT. Trimming shortened V by 8 bases and J by 4 bases, and 17 bases separated the two germline ends. This CDR3 has 14 residues. This clonotype was seen a handful of times. The antigen remains undetermined. The sequenced sample was PBMCs, obtained on the day of the yellow fever booster vaccination. This clonotype originated in a man aged 25-45 years who received the YFV17D yellow fever vaccine. This chain connects TRBV6-1 to TRBJ1-1; D gene ambiguous. Written as DNA, the CDR3 is TGTGCCAGCTCGACCGGCCAGTTCTCCACTGAAGCTTTCTTT. It encodes CASSTGQFSTEAFF.